This TCR beta chain is from a study of shared clonotypes between healthy human individuals. Positive CCR7 selection of CD45RO-negative cells yielded the naive CD8 cells, and terminally differentiated effector memory CD45RA+ cells were excluded. Study-wide results and caveats: It was anticipated that sequencing depth would influence how many clonotypes donors shared. Naive subsets generally exceeded memory subsets in estimated richness.

The V gene's germline CDR1 is MNHEY and CDR2 SMNVEV (reference sequence). The V gene lost 6 bases and the J gene lost 0 bases, with 2 bases spanning the gap. The CDR3 totals 12 residues. Notes on this clone: What it binds is not known.

The run depth of the assay was deep. Sorted-subset replicate PCR reactions were performed with roughly 200 ng DNA, corresponding to roughly 27,000 T cell genomes. Data came from immunoSEQ multiplex PCR; TCRdb stores just in-frame clones and leaves some out. The sample lists nearly 2 million clones, about 95% occurring once. This clonotype was obtained from a man between 18 and 29 years old in good health. The chain links TRBV27 to TRBJ1-4; the D is unclear. Sequences were obtained from naive CD8+ T cells sorted from blood. The CDR3 DNA reads TGTGCCAGCAGAGCAACTAATGAAAAACTGTTTTTT. Amino acid sequence: CASRATNEKLFF.